These T cell receptor beta chains were read from a single sample in a study of T cell responses to AZD1222 COVID-19 vaccine. Produced via immunoSEQ multiplex PCR; TCRdb's table is partial and in-frame only. The sample consists of approximately 200,000 clones, 90% to 95% of them appearing once. Specimen: peripheral blood, collected 28 days after the second dose of the MenACWY control vaccine. The receptors originated from an adult who received the MenACWY meningococcal vaccine as a control. Each CDR3 is given with its conserved first and last residue. Fields, in order: D gene, V gene, J gene, clone size, CDR3 DNA, CDR3 protein. D genes are given only for firm matches. Clone size appears in some rows only: once, few, many, or a class for an expanded clone.

D: TRBD2
V: TRBV27
J: TRBJ2-3
size: NA
DNA: TGTGCCAGCCTCGCACTCCGGGGGGGAAATACGCAGTATTTT
CDR3: CASLALRGGNTQYF

D: TRBD1
V: TRBV6-2/TRBV6-3
J: TRBJ1-1
size: few
DNA: TGTGCCAGCAGTCCCGGGACAGGGGACATGAACACTGAAGCTTTCTTT
CDR3: CASSPGTGDMNTEAFF

D: NA
V: TRBV12-3/TRBV12-4
J: TRBJ2-1
size: NA
DNA: TGTGCCAGCACCCGAGGGCAGGCCTCAGAGCAGTTCTTC
CDR3: CASTRGQASEQFF

D: NA
V: TRBV6-1
J: TRBJ2-2
size: NA
DNA: TGTGCCAGCAGTGAGCCGACAGGATTGAACACCGGGGAGCTGTTTTTT
CDR3: CASSEPTGLNTGELFF

D: TRBD1
V: TRBV2
J: TRBJ1-2
size: NA
DNA: TGTGCCAGCAGTGAAAGACAGGGGGCGGCTGGCTACACCTTC
CDR3: CASSERQGAAGYTF

D: TRBD2
V: TRBV4-3
J: TRBJ2-5
size: NA
DNA: TGCGCCAGCAGCCAATCCAGCGGGGGGATCCAAGAGACCCAGTACTTC
CDR3: CASSQSSGGIQETQYF

D: TRBD2
V: TRBV5-1
J: TRBJ2-1
size: NA
DNA: TGCGCCACCTCACTAGCGGTCGTCTCCTACAATGAGCAGTTCTTC
CDR3: CATSLAVVSYNEQFF

D: NA
V: TRBV6-5
J: TRBJ1-5
size: NA
DNA: TGTGCCAGCAGTTTCGATGGGGATCAGCCCCAGCATTTT
CDR3: CASSFDGDQPQHF

D: TRBD2
V: TRBV30
J: TRBJ2-7
size: once
DNA: TGTGCCTGGACCTCTAGCGGGAGTCTCTACGAGCAGTACTTC
CDR3: CAWTSSGSLYEQYF

D: NA
V: TRBV5-1
J: TRBJ1-6
size: once
DNA: TGCGCCAGCAGATCCACAAGCTCCTATAATTCACCCCTCCACTTT
CDR3: CASRSTSSYNSPLHF